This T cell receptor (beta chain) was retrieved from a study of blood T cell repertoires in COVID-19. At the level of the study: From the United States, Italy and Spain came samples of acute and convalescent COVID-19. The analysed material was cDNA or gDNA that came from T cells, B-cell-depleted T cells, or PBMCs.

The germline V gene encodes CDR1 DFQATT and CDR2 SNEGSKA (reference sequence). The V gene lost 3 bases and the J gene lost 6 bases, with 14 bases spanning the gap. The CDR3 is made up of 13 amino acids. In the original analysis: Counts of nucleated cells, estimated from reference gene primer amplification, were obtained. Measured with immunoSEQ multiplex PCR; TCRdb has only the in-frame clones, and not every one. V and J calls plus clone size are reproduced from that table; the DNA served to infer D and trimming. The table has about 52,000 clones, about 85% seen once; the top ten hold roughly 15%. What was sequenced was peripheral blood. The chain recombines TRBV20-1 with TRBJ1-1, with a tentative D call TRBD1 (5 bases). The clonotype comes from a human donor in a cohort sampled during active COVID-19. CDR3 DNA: TGCAGTGCTAGTGAGGGATGGGGCGCTGAAGCTTTCTTT. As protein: CSASEGWGAEAFF.